Reported below is one T cell receptor beta chain. Its recognized antigen is unknown. Base qualities were left out, and no much larger clone turns up one base away. The collaborating institutions used their own protocols to collect whole blood in K2EDTA tubes. For TCRbeta analysis, collaborators shipped samples in one of three forms: frozen whole blood, isolated PBMCs, or DNA extracted from either of those sample types. TCRbeta CDR3 regions were amplified from genomic DNA by means of the immunoSEQ Assay, a bias-controlled multiplex PCR. The paper's processing steps were these. The number of nucleated cells in each sample was estimated by amplification of reference gene primers within the assay. To quantify the absolute abundance of each unique TCRbeta CDR3 rearrangement, sequence reads were collapsed and filtered. For each sample, productive Simpson clonality was calculated as the square root of Simpson's diversity index across productive rearrangements. Entries here come from immuneACCESS through TCRdb and include only in-frame sequences with V and J called. Some clones fail to appear in such tables; in the studies checked, an unresolved V gene covers under half of the shortfall, and the cause of the remainder is unknown. The V and J calls and clone size come from that table; D and trimming were worked out from the DNA. Within this sample are about 55,000 clones, with over 80% of them counted one time only. The top ten clonotypes cover 1.9% of the sample.

The data stem from a study of blood T cell repertoires in COVID-19 (dated by TCRdb to 2018 to 2021). For context, the study as a whole: The collaborator samples originated in the United States, Italy and Spain and spanned the acute and convalescent phases of COVID-19. A freely available public database, intended as a resource for researchers studying the immune response to SARS-CoV-2, is where the repertoires were released. Where available, HLA class I and class II types were taken from metadata supplied by the sample provider and were not determined by assay-based typing. Samples came from the ongoing ImmuneRACE study (first 160 participants) plus 1,254 subjects from 6 global collaborators. The sample metadata nearly always contained a de-identified subject ID, COVID-19 status, age in years and sex. The material from the prospective study consisted of cDNA or gDNA derived from T cells, B-cell-depleted T cells, or PBMCs. Deeply sampled blood TCRbeta repertoires from subjects exposed to, actively infected with, or recovered from COVID-19 were included in the dataset.

From the cysteine through the phenylalanine, the CDR3 covers 16 amino acids. Only the CDR3 part of the read is kept: 48 bases, read in frame from the first base. V is trimmed back by 5 bases and J by 3 bases, and the junction contains 11 bases that no gene match accounts for. CDR1 and CDR2 (SGHTA, FQGTGA) derive from the germline V gene. Beyond this particular receptor, the publication reports: The quantity of clinical and demographic metadata differed by source and by participant and was supplied without curation.

Sequenced sample: peripheral blood. This clonotype was sampled from a woman aged 55-75 years with acute or convalescent COVID-19. The chain links TRBV7-3 with TRBJ1-1; 8 central nucleotides agree with TRBD1. In nucleotide form, the sequence is TGTGCCAGCAGCCCCCGGGGCAGGGGGCAAGACACTGAAGCTTTCTTT. The resulting protein is CASSPRGRGQDTEAFF. Reference TRBV7-3 and TRBJ1-1 genes cover what lies past the CDR3, so the full variable domain is GAGVSQTPSNKVTEKGKYVELRCDPISGHTALYWYRQSLGQGPEFLIYFQGTGAADDSGLPNDRFFAVRPEGSVSTLKIQRTERGDSAVYLCASSPRGRGQDTEAFFGQGTRLTVV.